One and the same sample provided the 20 T cell receptor beta chains below, sequenced in a study of shared clonotypes between healthy human individuals. Profiling relied on immunoSEQ multiplex PCR, and the TCRdb table lists in-frame clones only, not all of them. This table has millions of clones, approximately 90% appearing once. Sample: naive CD4+ T cells sorted from blood. Specified subset: CD45RA+ positively selected. These TCRs come from a man between 18 and 29 years old in good health.

With respect to this clone: A read error may account for a junction end that differs from germline. The J gene is TRBJ2-7, the V gene TRBV4-3; a possible D gene is TRBD2 (6 bases). The CDR3 length is 13 residues. The germline gives CDR1 LGHNA, CDR2 YSLEER. The CDR3 here is CASSQETGGISDF. CDR3 bases: TGCGCCAGCAGCCAAGAAACCGGCGGGATATCTGACTTC.

The rearrangement joins TRBV7-2 to TRBJ1-5; TRBD1 is a possible D gene (5 bases). Germline loops: CDR1 SGHTA, CDR2 FQGNSA. This CDR3 has 17 residues. V was trimmed by 0 bases and J by 0 bases, leaving 12 bases between them. The CDR3 nucleotides are TGTGCCAGCAGCTTAGCTTTCTCAGGGTTTAGCAATCAGCCCCAGCATTTT. This encodes CASSLAFSGFSNQPQHF. The variable domain in full, completed from reference TRBV7-2 and TRBJ1-5, reads GAGVSQSPSNKVTEKGKDVELRCDPISGHTALYWYRQSLGQGLEFLIYFQGNSAPDKSGLPSDRFSAERTGGSVSTLTIQRTQQEDSAVYLCASSLAFSGFSNQPQHFGDGTRLSIL.

This clone was seen only once. Different DNA sequences within this sample yield the same CDR3. The rearrangement uses TRBV20-1 and TRBJ2-3; the D is unclear. Trimming cost V 5 bases and J 4 bases, with 7 bases left between them. The CDR3 loop spans 11 amino acids. In germline, CDR1 is DFQATT, CDR2 SNEGSKA (reference sequence). CDR3 sequence: CSAARPDTQYF. In nucleotides, the CDR3 is TGCAGTGCTGCCAGACCAGATACGCAGTATTTT.

The chain joins TRBV6-5 to TRBJ1-5; 8 positions match TRBD1. V lost 0 bases, J lost 11 bases, and 12 bases stayed unmatched. This CDR3 comprises 16 residues. The germline gives CDR1 MNHEY, CDR2 SVGAGI. CDR3 nucleotides: TGTGCCAGCAGTTACTCGAGACAGGGGCCAACCGGGGCCCAGCATTTT. Its translation: CASSYSRQGPTGAQHF.

The chain joins TRBV7-2 to TRBJ1-4; a possible D gene is TRBD1 (5 bases). V lost 4 bases to trimming and J lost 8 bases, with 17 bases between them. From germline, CDR1 is SGHTA and CDR2 FQGNSA. CDR3 length: 15 residues. As DNA, the CDR3 is TGTGCCAGCAGCTCTCCGGGGCGGAGGCTAGAAAAACTGTTTTTT. It yields the protein CASSSPGRRLEKLFF.

The rearrangement joins TRBV18 to TRBJ1-6, with D possibly matching TRBD1 (6 bases). The ends were cut back, 2 bases at V and 9 bases at J, with 8 bases in the middle. Germline V gene lookup returns CDR1 KGHSH and CDR2 LQKENI. The CDR3 has 13 amino acids. CDR3 residues: CASSPGGSSPLHF. Written as DNA, the CDR3 is TGTGCCAGCTCACCAGGGGGCTCTTCACCCCTCCACTTT.

This clone has a single count. The V and J genes are TRBV6-1 and TRBJ2-3; D unclear. Germline V gene lookup returns CDR1 MNHNS and CDR2 SASEGT. The CDR3 runs 14 residues. Trimming stripped 8 bases from V and 0 bases from J, with 12 bases between. The CDR3 here is CASLVQLSTDTQYF. CDR3 sequence (DNA): TGTGCCAGCTTGGTTCAACTCAGCACAGATACGCAGTATTTT.

The chain recombines TRBV7-9 with TRBJ2-5, with 7 bases that match TRBD1. The CDR3 spans 14 residues. Germline V gene sequence: CDR1 SEHNR, CDR2 FQNEAQ (reference sequence). J was trimmed by 1 base and V by 6 bases; bases with no gene match: 5. CDR3 sequence reads: CASSFGTVQETQYF. CDR3 DNA: TGTGCCAGCAGTTTTGGGACAGTCCAAGAGACCCAGTACTTC.

The chain joins TRBV18 to TRBJ2-7, with D unresolved. Germline assignment: CDR1 KGHSH and CDR2 LQKENI. The V gene lost 3 bases and the J gene lost 3 bases, with 15 bases spanning the gap. This CDR3 is built from 15 residues. CDR3 sequence (DNA): TGTGCCAGCTCACCCAACACCGGGCCAAACTACGAGCAGTACTTC. Translation: CASSPNTGPNYEQYF. Supplemented by reference TRBV18 and TRBJ2-7, the full variable domain reads NAGVMQNPRHLVRRRGQEARLRCSPMKGHSHVYWYRQLPEEGLKFMVYLQKENIIDESGMPKERFSAEFPKEGPSILRIQQVVRGDSAAYFCASSPNTGPNYEQYFGPGTRLTVT.

The chain links TRBV18 to TRBJ2-7, with D perhaps matching TRBD2 (5 bases). Trimming removed 5 bases from V and 0 bases from J, with 11 bases in between. CDR3 length: 14 residues. Germline V gene data show CDR1 as KGHSH and CDR2 as LQKENI. CDR3 bases: TGTGCCAGCTCAGGCGGGTTAAGCTCCTACGAGCAGTACTTC. This encodes CASSGGLSSYEQYF.

A single count supports this clone. V is TRBV4-1 and J is TRBJ2-1; no firm D call. V lost 6 bases to trimming and J lost 4 bases, with 10 bases between them. The CDR3 extends over 13 amino acids. The germline V gene has CDR1 MGHRA and CDR2 YSYEKL. This CDR3 reads CASRYRPYNEQFF. CDR3 DNA sequence: TGCGCCAGCAGGTATCGACCTTACAATGAGCAGTTCTTC.

With respect to this clone: The CDR3 end shows no conserved phenylalanine or tryptophan, and so a read error is likely. The DNA is left out, because the CDR3 cannot be placed on it with certainty; the CDR3 is given as TCRdb lists it. V is TRBV5-3 and J is TRBJ2-3; the table's D call of TRBD1 was not tested on the DNA. TRBV5-3 is filed as an ORF, its function uncertain. The CDR3 is made up of 8 amino acids, end residues included. CDR3 sequence: CAGGYRIL.

This chain links TRBV4-1 with TRBJ2-7, with D uncertain. V lost 3 bases, J lost 3 bases, and 15 bases lay in between. The CDR3 loop spans 15 amino acids. The germline gives CDR1 MGHRA, CDR2 YSYEKL. For the CDR3, the DNA is TGCGCCAGCAGCCACCCCTTGGGCGGAGACTACGAGCAGTACTTC. Translated, it gives CASSHPLGGDYEQYF.

The chain carries TRBV19 and TRBJ2-1, with 16 bases matching TRBD2. Germline-derived CDR1 and CDR2 are LNHDA and SQIVND (reference sequence). The CDR3 runs 15 residues. J lost 7 bases, V lost 10 bases, and 7 bases had no gene match. In DNA form, the CDR3 reads TGTGCCACTCGAAAGGGACTAGCGGGAGGGAATGAGCAGTTCTTC. It encodes CATRKGLAGGNEQFF.

The rearrangement uses TRBV7-6 and TRBJ1-1; 7 nucleotides match TRBD1. V was pared by 6 bases and J by 4 bases, with 5 bases of the junction left unmatched. Germline V CDR1 and CDR2: SGHVS, FNYEAQ. This CDR3 has 13 residues. CDR3 sequence (DNA): TGTGCCAGCAGTACACAGGGGAGCACTGAAGCTTTCTTT. Its protein is CASSTQGSTEAFF.

The rearrangement uses TRBV6-1 and TRBJ2-2; TRBD1 matches at 7 bases. Germline CDR1 MNHNS, CDR2 SASEGT. The CDR3 runs to 15 residues. V lost 3 bases and J lost 8; bases outside the gene matches: 9. CDR3 coding DNA: TGTGCCAGCAGTGAGATCCGACAGGGTGGGGGGGAGCTGTTTTTT. Protein sequence: CASSEIRQGGGELFF.

This sequence joins TRBV18 and TRBJ2-3; D is possibly TRBD1 or TRBD2 (6 bases each). Trimming took 0 bases from V and 1 from J, leaving 11 bases between them. The germline V gene has CDR1 KGHSH and CDR2 LQKENI. CDR3 length: 16 amino acids. The CDR3 DNA sequence: TGTGCCAGCTCACCACCGTTAAGGGGGGGCACAGATACGCAGTATTTT. It yields the protein CASSPPLRGGTDTQYF. The variable domain in full, completed from reference TRBV18 and TRBJ2-3, reads NAGVMQNPRHLVRRRGQEARLRCSPMKGHSHVYWYRQLPEEGLKFMVYLQKENIIDESGMPKERFSAEFPKEGPSILRIQQVVRGDSAAYFCASSPPLRGGTDTQYFGPGTRLTVL.

The rearrangement joins TRBV10-3 to TRBJ1-1; D gene uncertain. Germline lookup yields CDR1 ENHRY and CDR2 SYGVKD. V dropped 6 bases and J dropped 1 base, with 15 bases sitting between them. The CDR3 consists of 15 residues. CDR3 DNA sequence: TGTGCCATCAGACCTAGAACCGAAGCGAACACTGAAGCTTTCTTT. Its protein is CAIRPRTEANTEAFF.

This clone was detected only once. This chain uses TRBV4-1 with TRBJ1-3; 7 bases fit TRBD1. V gave up 2 bases and J gave up 2 bases; unmatched junction bases: 6. Germline V gene lookup returns CDR1 MGHRA and CDR2 YSYEKL. This CDR3 is 16 amino acids long. The CDR3 coding sequence is TGCGCCAGCAGCCAACAACAGGGGAAAGCTGGAAACACCATATATTTT. It yields the protein CASSQQQGKAGNTIYF.

The CDR3 coding sequence is TGTGCCAGCAGCGTCCGAGGGCTAGCGGGAGGCTCCTACGAGCAGTACTTC. Encoded protein: CASSVRGLAGGSYEQYF. The chain combines TRBV21-1 with TRBJ2-7; TRBD2, as called in the table, went unchecked against the DNA. TRBV21-1 is a pseudogene locus. This CDR3 is built from 17 residues.